The 30 T cell receptor beta chains below come from one sample, sequenced in a study of cytomegalovirus exposure and HLA in healthy donors. 13 Jbeta primers and 60 Vbeta primers were used for the PCR. Assay used: immunoSEQ multiplex PCR; TCRdb lists only in-frame clones, some missing. The sample lists some 90,000 clones, approximately 75% occurring once. Sequenced input: PBMCs. Source of these receptors: a woman between 65 and 79 years old in good health and CMV-seropositive.

The chain joins TRBV6-5 to TRBJ1-5; D may be TRBD1 (6 bases). The V end lost 6 bases, the J end lost 1 base, and 13 bases lay between the germline ends. The length of the CDR3 is 15 residues. CDR1 is MNHEY and CDR2 is SVGAGI in the germline V gene. Written as DNA, the CDR3 is TGTGCCAGCAGGGGGGCAGGGTTGAGCAATCAGCCCCAGCATTTT. Translating it yields CASRGAGLSNQPQHF.

The gene calls are TRBV6-1 and TRBJ2-1; D perhaps matches TRBD2 (6 bases). The CDR3 covers 15 residues. V was clipped by 4 bases and J by 3 bases, with 13 bases between them. Germline V gene lookup returns CDR1 MNHNS and CDR2 SASEGT. CDR3 in DNA: TGTGCCAGCAGTGTGGCTGGACTAAACTACAATGAGCAGTTCTTC. Encoded protein: CASSVAGLNYNEQFF.

The chain joins TRBV27 to TRBJ1-5; D is uncertain. The germline V and J ends were trimmed by 8 bases and 0 bases, with 8 bases remaining between them. The CDR3 contains 13 residues. CDR1 is MNHEY and CDR2 is SMNVEV in the germline V gene (reference sequence). The chain's CDR3 is CASPEHSNQPQHF. The CDR3 nucleotides are TGTGCCAGCCCGGAGCATAGCAATCAGCCCCAGCATTTT.

This clone was detected a few times. This chain uses TRBV18 with TRBJ2-7, with TRBD2 identical over 8 bases. Germline V lookup: CDR1 KGHSH, CDR2 LQKENI. Losses at the gene ends were 3 bases for V and 6 bases for J; bases not matched to a gene: 4. CDR3 length: 13 residues. The CDR3 sequence is CASSPPGGAEQYF. The CDR3 nucleotides read TGTGCCAGCTCACCCCCCGGGGGGGCCGAGCAGTACTTC.

The chain is built from TRBV5-6 and TRBJ1-5; maybe TRBD1 (6 bases). Trimming cost V 1 base and J 6 bases, with 11 bases left between them. CDR1 is SGHDT, CDR2 YYEEEE, per germline. The CDR3 has 14 amino acids. DNA for the CDR3: TGTGCCAGCAGCTTGAACAGGGACGGTCAGCCCCAGCATTTT. Its translation is CASSLNRDGQPQHF.

This clone was counted a single time. The rearrangement links TRBV5-1 to TRBJ2-3; unclear D gene. V lost 0 bases and J lost 0, with 5 bases in between. Per the germline V gene, CDR1 is SGHRS and CDR2 is YFSETQ. The CDR3 is 14 residues long. CDR3 amino acids: CASSLGASTDTQYF. CDR3 DNA sequence: TGCGCCAGCAGCTTGGGAGCCAGCACAGATACGCAGTATTTT.

V gene TRBV4-2 combines with J gene TRBJ1-1; tentative D call: TRBD1 (5 bases). This CDR3 comprises 16 residues. Germline V gene sequence: CDR1 LGHNA, CDR2 YNFKEQ. V was pared by 4 bases and J by 1 base, with 16 bases between. This CDR3 reads CASSLPAGGENTEAFF. CDR3 in DNA: TGTGCCAGCAGCCTCCCGGCTGGAGGGGAGAACACTGAAGCTTTCTTT.

This chain joins TRBV29-1 and TRBJ2-5; 7 bases are a match to TRBD2. The closer fit of TRBJ2-7 to the DNA end suggests the J call may be wrong. Per the germline V gene, CDR1 is SQVTM and CDR2 is ANQGSEA. The CDR3 length is 13 residues. The CDR3 region is CSVDQTGGSEQYF. As DNA, the CDR3 is TGCAGCGTTGATCAAACCGGGGGGTCCGAGCAGTACTTC.

The chain uses TRBV5-1 and TRBJ2-2; 9 nucleotides line up with TRBD1. The trim removed 4 bases at V and 1 base at J, leaving 2 bases unmatched. The CDR3 sequence is 15 residues long. Germline CDR1 SGHRS, CDR2 YFSETQ. Here the CDR3 reads CASSVGQGNTGELFF. The DNA for the CDR3 is TGCGCCAGCAGCGTGGGACAGGGGAACACCGGGGAGCTGTTTTTT.

This sequence joins TRBV19 and TRBJ1-4, with TRBD1 matching over 8 bases. CDR1 is LNHDA and CDR2 is SQIVND in the germline V gene (reference sequence). J was trimmed by 4 bases and V by 4 bases; bases with no gene match: 2. This CDR3 region has 14 residues. As DNA, the CDR3 is TGTGCCAGTAGTACGACAGGGGTTAATGAAAAACTGTTTTTT. It codes for CASSTTGVNEKLFF.

The chain couples TRBV19 to TRBJ1-1; a possible D gene is TRBD1 (5 bases). The CDR3 is 14 amino acids. With 6 bases removed from V and 5 bases from J, the gap between germline ends came to 16 bases. Looked up from germline, CDR1 is LNHDA and CDR2 is SQIVND (reference sequence). This CDR3 is CASRAAGERTEAFF. The CDR3 DNA is TGTGCCAGTAGGGCTGCGGGGGAGAGGACTGAAGCTTTCTTT.

Only a few counts were recorded for this clone. The chain is built from TRBV6-5 and TRBJ1-2; D perhaps matches TRBD1 (6 bases). The germline gives CDR1 MNHEY, CDR2 SVGAGI. The V end lost 6 bases, the J end lost 0 bases, and 11 bases lay between the germline ends. The CDR3 is 14 residues long. The CDR3 loop is CASRTGPANYGYTF. In nucleotides, the CDR3 is TGTGCCAGCAGGACAGGTCCCGCTAACTATGGCTACACCTTC.

This clone was seen more than once but under ten times. The genes are TRBV27 and TRBJ2-1; 9 nucleotides align to TRBD1. The CDR3 consists of 16 residues. Germline lookup yields CDR1 MNHEY and CDR2 SMNVEV (reference sequence). Trimming at V came to 5 bases and at J to 4 bases, leaving 9 bases not matched to a gene. The CDR3 sequence: CASSLGTGRVYNEQFF. DNA for the CDR3: TGTGCCAGCAGTCTGGGGACAGGGCGGGTTTACAATGAGCAGTTCTTC.

The V call is TRBV6-1, the J call TRBJ2-5; D gene unclear. The J call may be mistaken, given a closer DNA end match to TRBJ2-7. The CDR3 spans 14 residues. Germline loops: CDR1 MNHNS, CDR2 SASEGT. CDR3 DNA sequence: TGTGCCAGCAGCGTCACCACCACGGGTTACGAGCAGTACTTC. Translated, it gives CASSVTTTGYEQYF.

As regards this clone: The junction departs from germline at one end; a sequencing error may be responsible. This rearrangement joins TRBV7-9 to TRBJ2-1, with 10 bases aligning to TRBD2. This CDR3 comprises 18 residues. In germline, CDR1 is SEHNR, CDR2 FQNEAQ (reference sequence). Written as DNA, the CDR3 is TGTTCCAGCAGCGCAGCCCCAGCGGGGGGGCTGAGTGGCAATGAGCAGTTCTTC. This translates into CSSSAAPAGGLSGNEQFF.

V is TRBV10-3 and J is TRBJ2-3, with TRBD1 matching over 10 bases. This CDR3 spans 15 amino acids. V lost 3 bases and J lost 6; bases outside the gene matches: 6. Germline CDR1 reads ENHRY; CDR2 reads SYGVKD. The CDR3 region has the DNA TGTGCCATCAGTGAAGGACAGGGGGGCGTCGATACGCAGTATTTT. It specifies CAISEGQGGVDTQYF.

The chain is built from TRBV7-3 and TRBJ2-7; 7 bases fit TRBD1. The CDR3 is 15 residues long. V shed 0 bases and J 2 bases; nucleotides not matched to a gene: 4. Germline CDR1 reads SGHTA; CDR2 reads FQGTGA. The CDR3 DNA follows: TGTGCCAGCAGCTTAACCAGGGGGACGGCCTACGAGCAGTACTTC. It yields the protein CASSLTRGTAYEQYF.

The chain couples TRBV21-1 to TRBJ1-4; TRBD1, the D gene given by the table, was not confirmed from the DNA. TRBV21-1 is tagged as a pseudogene. This CDR3 is 15 amino acids long. CDR3 DNA: TGTGCCAGCAGCCCAGGGGCCAACCTTAATGAAAAACTGTTTTTT. It is translated as CASSPGANLNEKLFF.

The chain recombines TRBV6-4 with TRBJ2-2, with 10 bases lining up with TRBD1. CDR3 size: 17 residues. Germline lookup yields CDR1 MRHNA and CDR2 SNTAGT. V trimming: 3 bases; J trimming: 4 bases; junction bases outside the gene matches: 8. Here the CDR3 DNA reads TGTGCCAGCAGTGAGCATTTTGGGACAGGGGTCACCGGGGAGCTGTTTTTT. Encoded protein: CASSEHFGTGVTGELFF.

The chain employs TRBV5-1 and TRBJ2-7; 11 bases agree with TRBD1. Germline V gene lookup returns CDR1 SGHRS and CDR2 YFSETQ. Trimming took 0 bases from V and 4 from J; bases not matched to a gene: 18. This CDR3 is built from 20 residues. CDR3 DNA: TGCGCCAGCAGCTTGGGGGGCCTCGGGACAGGGGGAAAACGGCCTTACGAGCAGTACTTC. This encodes CASSLGGLGTGGKRPYEQYF.

The chain uses TRBV18 and TRBJ1-5, with unresolved D. V gave up 4 bases and J gave up 4 bases, with 14 bases separating them. CDR1 KGHSH and CDR2 LQKENI come from the germline V gene. This CDR3 region has 15 residues. CDR3 loop: CASSRSRGRNQPQHF. The DNA of the CDR3 is TGTGCCAGCTCACGCTCGCGGGGTAGGAATCAGCCCCAGCATTTT.

This chain links TRBV7-2 with TRBJ2-3; D call uncertain. Trimming removed 1 base from V and 2 bases from J, with 4 bases in between. This CDR3 has 13 residues. The V gene's germline CDR1 is SGHTA and CDR2 FQGNSA. The CDR3 coding sequence is TGTGCCAGCAGCTTAGACTTCACAGATACGCAGTATTTT. It yields the protein CASSLDFTDTQYF.

This chain uses TRBV7-9 with TRBJ1-1, with TRBD1 as a possible D gene (5 bases). The CDR3 has 15 amino acids. The ends were cut back, 5 bases at V and 5 bases at J, with 18 bases in the middle. The germline V gene encodes CDR1 SEHNR and CDR2 FQNEAQ (reference sequence). The CDR3, as DNA: TGTGCCAGCAGCCTAGGGGCCAGGGATAGGACTGAAGCTTTCTTT. Its translation: CASSLGARDRTEAFF. The full variable domain, in which reference TRBV7-9 and TRBJ1-1 provide the parts outside the CDR3, is DTGVSQNPRHKITKRGQNVTFRCDPISEHNRLYWYRQTLGQGPEFLTYFQNEAQLEKSRLLSDRFSAERPKGSFSTLEIQRTEQGDSAMYLCASSLGARDRTEAFFGQGTRLTVV.

The genes are TRBV9 and TRBJ1-1, with 7 bases aligning to TRBD1. J lost 2 bases, V lost 0 bases, and 13 bases had no gene match. The CDR3 runs to 18 residues. Germline V lookup: CDR1 SGDLS, CDR2 YYNGEE. The CDR3 spells CASSVGEKTGTANTEAFF. CDR3 bases: TGTGCCAGCAGCGTAGGTGAAAAGACCGGGACAGCCAACACTGAAGCTTTCTTT.

V usage is TRBV11-2 and J usage is TRBJ2-3; 9 nucleotides align to TRBD1. Trimming removed 5 bases from V and 4 bases from J; junction bases left unmatched: 7. The CDR3 consists of 15 residues. Germline V CDR1 and CDR2: SGHAT, FQNNGV. The CDR3 DNA sequence: TGTGCCAGCAGCATTGGGACAGGGAGGGCAGATACGCAGTATTTT. The encoded protein is CASSIGTGRADTQYF. Full variable domain (remainder filled in from reference TRBV11-2 and TRBJ2-3): EAGVAQSPRYKIIEKRQSVAFWCNPISGHATLYWYQQILGQGPKLLIQFQNNGVVDDSQLPKDRFSAERLKGVDSTLKIQPAKLEDSAVYLCASSIGTGRADTQYFGPGTRLTVL.

The chain combines TRBV10-3 with TRBJ1-2; a possible D gene is TRBD1 (5 bases). The CDR3 is 15 residues long. Germline CDR1 is ENHRY and CDR2 is SYGVKD. V lost 3 bases and J 4 bases, leaving 15 bases between the germline ends. This CDR3 is CAISDYGGPSYGYTF. In DNA form, the CDR3 reads TGTGCCATCAGTGATTACGGGGGTCCATCCTATGGCTACACCTTC.

This CDR3 reads CAISDSTGEYNSPLHF. Here the CDR3 DNA reads TGTGCCATCAGTGACTCCACAGGGGAGTATAATTCACCCCTCCACTTT. The V and J genes are TRBV10-3 and TRBJ1-6; 7 bases are a match to TRBD1. Losses at the gene ends were 3 bases for V and 4 bases for J; bases not matched to a gene: 6. Germline CDR1 is ENHRY and CDR2 is SYGVKD. The CDR3 has 16 amino acids.

The V call is TRBV4-3, the J call TRBJ2-7; 7 bases map to TRBD2. Per the germline V gene, CDR1 is LGHNA and CDR2 is YSLEER. This CDR3 is built from 15 residues. With V trimmed by 0 bases and J by 3 bases, 5 bases remained unmatched. CDR3 in amino acids: CASSQERGIIYEQYF. DNA for the CDR3: TGCGCCAGCAGCCAAGAGCGGGGGATCATCTACGAGCAGTACTTC.

This chain connects TRBV7-2 to TRBJ2-1, with D possibly matching TRBD1 (6 bases). V was cut by 5 bases and J by 10 bases, with 9 bases left in between. The length of the CDR3 is 11 residues. Germline-derived CDR1 and CDR2 are SGHTA and FQGNSA. The DNA of the CDR3 is TGTGCCAGCAGCGCCCAGGGGGAGCAGTTCTTC. This codes for CASSAQGEQFF.

V usage is TRBV7-2 and J usage is TRBJ2-5; 8 bases are shared with TRBD2. Germline CDR1 and CDR2: SGHTA and FQGNSA. Trimming at V came to 5 bases and at J to 5 bases, leaving 10 bases not matched to a gene. The CDR3 has 15 residues. The CDR3, as DNA: TGTGCCAGCAGCACCGGGGGGGCTAGGACGGAGACCCAGTACTTC. The encoded protein is CASSTGGARTETQYF.